The present TCR beta chain was sequenced within a study of response to subunit inactivated influenza vaccine. Broader study findings: After each seasonal influenza vaccination, few new T cells are recruited, the authors suggested.

CDR3 length: 14 amino acids. Per the germline V gene, CDR1 is LGHNA and CDR2 is YNFKEQ. Trimming cost V 1 base and J 5 bases, with 9 bases left between them. MiXCR, run by TCRdb on the RT-PCR reads, gives a single entry per CDR3 protein. The table has hundreds of thousands of distinct CDR3 sequences, around 13% seen once. Details on this clonotype: The antigen is undetermined.

The genes are TRBV4-2 and TRBJ1-5; D gene uncertain. The input for sequencing was PBMCs from blood, taken less than 15 days before vaccination. The receptor was derived from a man aged 50 or older who received an inactivated influenza vaccine. The CDR3 DNA reads TGTGCCAGCAGCCAAGTGCTCGAGTATCAGCCCCAGCATTTT. Translated: CASSQVLEYQPQHF.